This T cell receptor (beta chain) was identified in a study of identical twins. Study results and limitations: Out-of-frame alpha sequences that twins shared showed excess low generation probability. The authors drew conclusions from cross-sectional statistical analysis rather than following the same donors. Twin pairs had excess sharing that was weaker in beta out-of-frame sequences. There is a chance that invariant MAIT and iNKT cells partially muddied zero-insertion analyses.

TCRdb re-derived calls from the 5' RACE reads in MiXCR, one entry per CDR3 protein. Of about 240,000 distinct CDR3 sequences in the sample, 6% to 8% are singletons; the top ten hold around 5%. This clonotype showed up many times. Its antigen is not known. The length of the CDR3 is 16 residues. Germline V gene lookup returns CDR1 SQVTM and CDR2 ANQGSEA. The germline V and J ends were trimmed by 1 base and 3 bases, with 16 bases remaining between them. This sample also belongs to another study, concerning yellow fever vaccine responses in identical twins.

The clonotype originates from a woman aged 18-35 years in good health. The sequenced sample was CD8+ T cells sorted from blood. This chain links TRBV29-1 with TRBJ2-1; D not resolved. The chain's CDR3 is CSVEVVEEPHYNEQFF. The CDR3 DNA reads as TGCAGCGTTGAAGTGGTAGAGGAGCCTCACTACAATGAGCAGTTCTTC.